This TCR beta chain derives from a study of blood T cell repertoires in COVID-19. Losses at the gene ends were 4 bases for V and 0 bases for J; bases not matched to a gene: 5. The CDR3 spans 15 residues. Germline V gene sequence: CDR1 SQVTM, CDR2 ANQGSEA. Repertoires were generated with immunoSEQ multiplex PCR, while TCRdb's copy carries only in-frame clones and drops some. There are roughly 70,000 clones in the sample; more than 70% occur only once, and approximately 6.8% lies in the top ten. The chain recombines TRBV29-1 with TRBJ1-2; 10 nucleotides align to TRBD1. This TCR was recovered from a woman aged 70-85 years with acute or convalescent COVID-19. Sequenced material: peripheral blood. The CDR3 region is CSVVETGGPNYGYTF. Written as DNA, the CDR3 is TGCAGCGTTGTTGAGACAGGGGGCCCTAACTATGGCTACACCTTC.